The source of this TCR beta chain is a study of blood T cell repertoires in COVID-19. On the study more broadly: COVID-19 samples from acute and convalescent phases originated in the United States, Italy and Spain. The analysed material was cDNA or gDNA that came from T cells, B-cell-depleted T cells, or PBMCs.

Here immunoSEQ multiplex PCR was the method, and the copy in TCRdb shows in-frame clones only, minus some. The sample has more than 250,000 clones; roughly 90% are singletons. The receptor comes from a man aged 18 to 29 who had recovered from COVID-19. The sequenced material came from peripheral blood.

CDR3 loop: CASSSIAGLAGVELFF. The CDR3 DNA is TGTGCCAGCAGTTCTATAGCGGGCCTGGCCGGTGTGGAGCTGTTTTTT. The V gene is TRBV6-6, the J gene TRBJ2-2, with TRBD2 identical over 7 bases. CDR3 length equals 16 residues. Germline trimming cut 4 bases from V and 10 bases from J; bases unmatched to any gene: 15. Germline V gene sequence: CDR1 MNHNY, CDR2 SVGAGI (reference sequence).